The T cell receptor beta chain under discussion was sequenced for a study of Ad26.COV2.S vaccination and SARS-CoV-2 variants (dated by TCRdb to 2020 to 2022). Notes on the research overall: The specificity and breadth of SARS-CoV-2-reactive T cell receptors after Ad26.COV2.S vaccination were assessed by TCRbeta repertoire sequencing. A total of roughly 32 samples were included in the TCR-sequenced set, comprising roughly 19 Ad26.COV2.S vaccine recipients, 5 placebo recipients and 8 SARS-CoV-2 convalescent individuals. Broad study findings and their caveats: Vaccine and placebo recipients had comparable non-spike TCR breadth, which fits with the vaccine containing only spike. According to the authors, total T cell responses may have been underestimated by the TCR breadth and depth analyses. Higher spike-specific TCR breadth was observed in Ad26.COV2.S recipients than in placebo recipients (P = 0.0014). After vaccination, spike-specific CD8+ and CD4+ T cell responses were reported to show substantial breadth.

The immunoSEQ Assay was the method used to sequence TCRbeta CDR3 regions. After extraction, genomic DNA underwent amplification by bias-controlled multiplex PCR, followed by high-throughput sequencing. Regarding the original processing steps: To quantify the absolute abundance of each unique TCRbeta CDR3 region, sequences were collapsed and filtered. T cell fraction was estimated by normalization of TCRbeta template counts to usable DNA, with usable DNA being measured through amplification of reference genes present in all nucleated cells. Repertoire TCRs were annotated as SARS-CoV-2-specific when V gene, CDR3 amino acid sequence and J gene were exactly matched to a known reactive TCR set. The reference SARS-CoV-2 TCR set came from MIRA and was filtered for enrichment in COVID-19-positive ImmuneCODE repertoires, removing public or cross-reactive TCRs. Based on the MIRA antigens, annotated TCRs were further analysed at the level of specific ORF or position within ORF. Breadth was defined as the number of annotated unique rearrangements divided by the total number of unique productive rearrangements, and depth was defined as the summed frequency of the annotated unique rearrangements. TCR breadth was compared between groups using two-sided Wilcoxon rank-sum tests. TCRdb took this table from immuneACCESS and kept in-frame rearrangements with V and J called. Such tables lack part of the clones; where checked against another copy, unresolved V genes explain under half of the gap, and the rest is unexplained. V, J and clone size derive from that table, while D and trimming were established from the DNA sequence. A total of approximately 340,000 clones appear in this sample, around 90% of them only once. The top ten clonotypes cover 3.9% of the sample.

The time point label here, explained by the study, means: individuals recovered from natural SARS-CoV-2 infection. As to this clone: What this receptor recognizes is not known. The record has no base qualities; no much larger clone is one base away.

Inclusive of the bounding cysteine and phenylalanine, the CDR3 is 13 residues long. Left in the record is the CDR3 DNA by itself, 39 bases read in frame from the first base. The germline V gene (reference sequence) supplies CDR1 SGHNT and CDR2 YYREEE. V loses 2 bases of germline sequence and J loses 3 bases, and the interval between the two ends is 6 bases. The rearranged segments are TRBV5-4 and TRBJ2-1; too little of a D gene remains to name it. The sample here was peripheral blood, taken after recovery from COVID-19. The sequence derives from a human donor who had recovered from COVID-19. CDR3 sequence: CASSLTDYNEQFF. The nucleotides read TGTGCCAGCAGCTTAACGGACTACAATGAGCAGTTCTTC.